The 31 T cell receptor beta chains presented below share a single source sample, sequenced in a study of cytomegalovirus exposure and HLA in healthy donors (dated by TCRdb to the late 2010s). The receptor library was made with the immunoSEQ multiplex PCR assay. The multiplex PCR relied on a mix of 60 forward primers for TCR Vbeta segments and 13 reverse primers for TCR Jbeta segments. TCRdb's version of the immuneACCESS table is confined to in-frame rearrangements and falls short of the full clone set. An unresolved V gene accounts for under half of the shortfall where checked; the remainder is of unknown origin. Recorded for this sample are around 99,000 clones; roughly two thirds of them occurred a single time. The ten largest account for 8.4% of the sample. The sequenced sample consisted of PBMCs. These receptors were collected from a man aged 35 to 55 in good health and CMV-seronegative.

The DNA for the CDR3 is TGCGCCAGCAGCCCCAGAGGTGGCGGCTCCTACAATGAGCAGTTCTTC. It specifies CASSPRGGGSYNEQFF. The chain combines TRBV4-3 with TRBJ2-1; D is unclear. Germline V gives CDR1 LGHNA, CDR2 YSLEER. The length of the CDR3 is 16 residues. With 4 bases removed from V and 0 bases from J, the gap between germline ends came to 13 bases.

The chain is built from TRBV4-3 and TRBJ2-6, with D maybe TRBD1 (6 bases). Germline V gene sequence: CDR1 LGHNA, CDR2 YSLEER. V was pared by 0 bases and J by 0 bases, with 18 bases between. The length of the CDR3 is 20 residues. The DNA for the CDR3 is TGCGCCAGCAGCCAAGATCGGACAACAGGGACGCCCTCTGGGGCCAACGTCCTGACTTTC. Encoded protein: CASSQDRTTGTPSGANVLTF.

The V call is TRBV12-5, the J call TRBJ1-1; TRBD1 is a possible D gene (5 bases). CDR3 length: 12 residues. Germline V lookup: CDR1 LGHNT, CDR2 FRNRAP. Trimming removed 3 bases from V and 8 bases from J, with 10 bases in between. The CDR3 DNA is TGTGCTAGTGGTTTACTACAGGCGGAAGCTTTCTTT. As protein: CASGLLQAEAFF.

The chain carries TRBV6-5 and TRBJ2-2, with 8 positions matching TRBD2. Per germline, CDR1 MNHEY and CDR2 SVGAGI. Unmatched junction bases numbered 7, after V lost 8 bases and J lost 5 bases. This CDR3 has 14 residues. The CDR3 here is CASRGGVDTGELFF. The CDR3 DNA reads as TGTGCCAGCCGGGGGGGAGTAGATACCGGGGAGCTGTTTTTT.

This chain uses TRBV19 with TRBJ1-4, with a tentative D call TRBD1 (5 bases). Trimming stripped 7 bases from V and 0 bases from J, with 15 bases between. Germline V gives CDR1 LNHDA, CDR2 SQIVND (reference sequence). This CDR3 spans 16 amino acids. In DNA, the CDR3 is TGTGCCAGTACAGGGAGGGACCTCGCAACTAATGAAAAACTGTTTTTT. This translates into CASTGRDLATNEKLFF. The complete variable domain, with remaining parts taken from reference TRBV19 and TRBJ1-4, reads DGGITQSPKYLFRKEGQNVTLSCEQNLNHDAMYWYRQDPGQGLRLIYYSQIVNDFQKGDIAEGYSVSREKKESFPLTVTSAQKNPTAFYLCASTGRDLATNEKLFFGSGTQLSVL.

In this sample, this clone turned up once. The CDR3 sequence: CASSQEQTQYF. The CDR3 DNA is TGTGCCAGCAGCCAAGAACAGACGCAGTATTTT. The V and J genes are TRBV14 and TRBJ2-3; D not certain. Deletions cut 0 bases from V and 9 bases from J, with 4 bases between. Germline CDR1 is SGHDN and CDR2 is FVKESK. CDR3 length: 11 residues.

The chain recombines TRBV6-8 with TRBJ2-3; a weak D match, TRBD2 (5 bases). With 11 bases removed from V and 7 bases from J, the gap between germline ends came to 13 bases. The CDR3 has 11 amino acids. From germline, CDR1 is MNHGY and CDR2 SAAAGT. The CDR3 loop reads CAGPDSNTQYF. The CDR3 coding sequence is TGTGCCGGCCCGGACTCTAATACGCAGTATTTT.

The chain couples TRBV9 to TRBJ1-2, with 8 bases aligning to TRBD1. Germline lookup yields CDR1 SGDLS and CDR2 YYNGEE. The CDR3 loop spans 14 amino acids. The J segment lost 6 bases and the V segment lost 3 bases, leaving 7 bases of the junction unmatched. The CDR3 nucleotides read TGTGCCAGCAGCGGGCTTGGGACAGGAGATGGCTACACCTTC. Its protein product is CASSGLGTGDGYTF.

The chain combines TRBV27 with TRBJ2-7, with D possibly being TRBD2 (6 bases). The germline V and J ends were trimmed by 2 bases and 5 bases, with 19 bases remaining between them. This CDR3 has 16 amino acids. Germline CDR1 MNHEY, CDR2 SMNVEV (reference sequence). The CDR3 region is CASSLGGGQGRDEQYF. CDR3 coding DNA: TGTGCCAGCAGTTTAGGGGGAGGTCAGGGAAGGGACGAGCAGTACTTC.

The chain is built from TRBV7-8 and TRBJ2-7, with no clear D. V dropped 5 bases and J dropped 6 bases, with 14 bases sitting between them. CDR3 size: 13 residues. CDR1 is SGHVS, CDR2 FQNEAQ, per germline. In DNA, the CDR3 is TGTGCCAGCAGCATCCACACGCGCGGCGAGCAGTACTTC. Its translation: CASSIHTRGEQYF.

This clone was observed once. The V call is TRBV9, the J call TRBJ1-6; D perhaps matches TRBD1 (5 bases). Germline lookup yields CDR1 SGDLS and CDR2 YYNGEE. V gave up 2 bases and J gave up 5 bases, with 11 bases separating them. The CDR3 contains 15 residues. Here the CDR3 DNA reads TGTGCCAGCAGCGTGGGGGGTCTGGATAATTCACCCCTCCACTTT. Its translation: CASSVGGLDNSPLHF.

As to this clone: The same CDR3 also results from other DNA sequences found in this sample. J is TRBJ1-1 and V is TRBV6-4; 9 bases align to TRBD1. The CDR3 runs 14 residues. Trimming at V came to 2 bases and at J to 4 bases, leaving 2 bases not matched to a gene. From germline, CDR1 is MRHNA and CDR2 SNTAGT. CDR3 nucleotide sequence: TGTGCCAGCAGTGACACGGACAGGGGCACTGAAGCTTTCTTT. Translating gives CASSDTDRGTEAFF.

A single count supports this clone. V gene TRBV5-1 combines with J gene TRBJ2-7; TRBD2 matches at 12 bases. Trimming removed 4 bases from V and 2 bases from J; junction bases left unmatched: 7. The germline gives CDR1 SGHRS, CDR2 YFSETQ. The CDR3 runs 16 residues. CDR3 protein: CASSPHTSGGTYEQYF. The CDR3 DNA follows: TGCGCCAGCAGCCCGCATACTAGCGGGGGGACCTACGAGCAGTACTTC.

The V and J genes are TRBV10-3 and TRBJ2-3, with 11 nucleotides matching TRBD2. The CDR3 runs to 14 residues. Germline CDR1 and CDR2: ENHRY and SYGVKD. Trimming removed 5 bases from V and 4 bases from J; junction bases left unmatched: 2. The CDR3 bases are TGTGCCATCAGTCCGACTAGCGGGGCAGATACGCAGTATTTT. Its translation is CAISPTSGADTQYF.

The chain employs TRBV27 and TRBJ2-5; 9 bases line up with TRBD1. V lost 6 bases, J lost 1 base, and 12 bases stayed unmatched. This CDR3 spans 17 amino acids. The V gene's germline CDR1 is MNHEY and CDR2 SMNVEV (reference sequence). CDR3 sequence reads: CASSPHRDRDFQETQYF. CDR3 DNA sequence: TGTGCCAGCAGCCCACACCGGGACAGGGACTTCCAAGAGACCCAGTACTTC.

This chain connects TRBV5-1 to TRBJ2-2; D might be TRBD2 (6 bases). CDR1 is SGHRS, CDR2 YFSETQ, per germline. The CDR3 runs 14 residues. The ends were cut back, 6 bases at V and 3 bases at J, with 12 bases in the middle. The CDR3 coding sequence is TGCGCCAGCAATCGGGAGCGGTACACCGGGGAGCTGTTTTTT. Protein: CASNRERYTGELFF. The whole variable domain, filled in from reference TRBV5-1 and TRBJ2-2, reads KAGVTQTPRYLIKTRGQQVTLSCSPISGHRSVSWYQQTPGQGLQFLFEYFSETQRNKGNFPGRFSGRQFSNSRSEMNVSTLELGDSALYLCASNRERYTGELFFGEGSRLTVL.

V gene TRBV19 combines with J gene TRBJ2-7, with 8 positions matching TRBD1. The CDR3 is made up of 14 amino acids. Germline V gene sequence: CDR1 LNHDA, CDR2 SQIVND (reference sequence). The V segment lost 6 bases and the J segment 5 bases; nucleotides outside the gene matches: 9. CDR3 amino acids: CASSQTGVGDEQYF. The CDR3 DNA reads as TGTGCCAGTAGCCAGACAGGGGTTGGTGACGAGCAGTACTTC.

The chain carries TRBV10-3 and TRBJ1-2; maybe TRBD1 (6 bases). Trimming shortened V by 10 bases and J by 7 bases, and 19 bases separated the two germline ends. Germline CDR1 ENHRY, CDR2 SYGVKD. The CDR3 covers 13 residues. The CDR3 here is CATEKETGSGYTF. The CDR3 DNA reads TGTGCCACCGAGAAAGAAACAGGGAGTGGCTACACCTTC.

Of note for this clone: A junction boundary mismatches the germline segment, possibly from a read error. Other DNA sequences in the same sample also yield this CDR3. The chain couples TRBV15 to TRBJ1-2; 7 bases match TRBD1. The CDR3 spans 18 residues. Germline values: CDR1 LNHNV, CDR2 YYDKDF (reference sequence). The CDR3 here is CATSRDLTGIGRDYGYTF. The CDR3 nucleotides read TGTGCCACCAGCCGAGATCTGACAGGGATTGGCCGGGACTATGGCTACACCTTC.

The chain uses TRBV4-3 and TRBJ1-5, with 8 bases matching TRBD1. The CDR3 has 15 residues. V lost 0 bases and J lost 7; bases outside the gene matches: 5. Germline CDR1 and CDR2: LGHNA and YSLEER. The CDR3, as DNA: TGCGCCAGCAGCCAAGACAGGGGGCATAGCCAGCCCCAGCATTTT. Its translation: CASSQDRGHSQPQHF.

The rearrangement uses TRBV9 and TRBJ2-5; 12 nucleotides align to TRBD2. Germline CDR1 SGDLS, CDR2 YYNGEE. J gave up 3 bases and V 4 bases, and 7 bases lay outside the gene matches. The CDR3 is made up of 16 amino acids. CDR3: CASSFGPSGGEETQYF. The DNA for the CDR3 is TGTGCCAGCAGCTTCGGACCTAGCGGGGGGGAAGAGACCCAGTACTTC.

V gene TRBV19 combines with J gene TRBJ2-3; TRBD1 is a possible D gene (6 bases). CDR1 is LNHDA, CDR2 SQIVND, per germline (reference sequence). With 8 bases removed from V and 1 base from J, the gap between germline ends came to 10 bases. The length of the CDR3 is 13 residues. CDR3 nucleotide sequence: TGTGCCAGTCTTAGACAGGGCACAGATACGCAGTATTTT. It encodes CASLRQGTDTQYF.

In its sample, this clone was seen a few times. This chain joins TRBV19 and TRBJ1-3; D is uncertain. V gave up 1 base and J gave up 11 bases, with 9 bases separating them. The CDR3 is made up of 12 amino acids. CDR1 and CDR2 (germline): LNHDA, SQIVND (reference sequence). CDR3 sequence: CASSIAGNSIYF. CDR3 DNA: TGTGCCAGTAGTATAGCCGGGAACTCCATATATTTT.

J is TRBJ2-5 and V is TRBV7-9, with D perhaps TRBD1 (5 bases). The V and J ends lost 7 bases and 2 bases respectively, with 17 bases between them. Germline V gives CDR1 SEHNR, CDR2 FQNEAQ (reference sequence). The CDR3 is 15 residues long. The CDR3 nucleotides are TGTGCCAGCATCTCGAAGGGGATGGGACAAGAGACCCAGTACTTC. The encoded protein is CASISKGMGQETQYF.

Written as DNA, the CDR3 is TGTGCCAGCAGCCCTTATCTTGGGACAGGGGGCACAGATACGCAGTATTTT. Translated: CASSPYLGTGGTDTQYF. V and J are TRBV9 and TRBJ2-3; 10 positions match TRBD1. Per the germline V gene, CDR1 is SGDLS and CDR2 is YYNGEE. The CDR3 is 17 residues long. V dropped 4 bases and J dropped 1; count of bases not matched to a gene: 9.

The chain employs TRBV10-3 and TRBJ2-3; D is undetermined. The CDR3 is 11 residues long. V lost 6 bases to trimming and J lost 3 bases, with 4 bases between them. In germline, CDR1 is ENHRY, CDR2 SYGVKD. The CDR3 protein is CAISRTDTQYF. As DNA, the CDR3 is TGTGCCATCAGCAGGACAGATACGCAGTATTTT.

The J gene is TRBJ2-7, the V gene TRBV7-3, with TRBD1 matching over 7 bases. V dropped 8 bases and J dropped 1; count of bases not matched to a gene: 5. The CDR3 runs 13 residues. CDR1 is SGHTA, CDR2 FQGTGA, per germline. The CDR3 sequence is CASPQGPSYEQYF. CDR3 nucleotide sequence: TGTGCCAGCCCACAGGGGCCGTCCTACGAGCAGTACTTC.

This clone has a handful of counts. J is TRBJ2-7 and V is TRBV5-6, with 7 bases lining up with TRBD2. J lost 1 base, V lost 0 bases, and 4 bases had no gene match. The germline V gene encodes CDR1 SGHDT and CDR2 YYEEEE. This CDR3 comprises 15 residues. The CDR3 sequence is CASSLAERDSYEQYF. The CDR3 region has the DNA TGTGCCAGCAGCTTGGCCGAGCGGGATTCCTACGAGCAGTACTTC.

The chain couples TRBV4-1 to TRBJ2-7; tentatively, D is TRBD1 (6 bases). Per germline, CDR1 MGHRA and CDR2 YSYEKL. The CDR3 totals 15 residues. Trimming left V 0 bases short and J 2 bases short, with 11 bases between. CDR3 DNA sequence: TGCGCCAGCAGCCAAGAAGGGGGAAGGACCTACGAGCAGTACTTC. Translating it yields CASSQEGGRTYEQYF.

The chain combines TRBV21-1 with TRBJ2-2; the listed D gene, TRBD1, was not tested against the DNA. TRBV21-1 constitutes a pseudogene. This CDR3 spans 14 amino acids. The CDR3, as DNA: TGTGCCAGCACGGACAGGATTAACACCGGGGAGCTGTTTTTT. It is translated as CASTDRINTGELFF.

The chain employs TRBV5-1 and TRBJ2-7, with D possibly being TRBD1 (5 bases). Germline V lookup: CDR1 SGHRS, CDR2 YFSETQ. The CDR3 runs to 16 residues. V lost 0 bases and J lost 0, with 13 bases in between. The CDR3 DNA sequence: TGCGCCAGCAGCTTGGAAGGGGTGGGGCTCTCCTACGAGCAGTACTTC. Its protein product is CASSLEGVGLSYEQYF.